The entry below gives a single T cell receptor (beta chain) sequence along with its context. Some clones are missing from TCRdb's copy, which holds only in-frame ones; the method was immunoSEQ multiplex PCR. The repertoire holds over 4,500 clones, with around 80% as singletons. This specimen belongs to a study of T cell repertoires in ileal Crohn's disease. Sequencing input: ileal tissue. The receptor was isolated from an adult with Crohn's disease.

This CDR3 reads CASSLGRSTVGYGYTF. In nucleotides, the CDR3 is TGTGCCAGCAGCTTAGGAAGGTCGACAGTTGGATATGGCTACACCTTC. The J gene is TRBJ1-2, the V gene TRBV7-2; D is possibly TRBD1 (5 bases). Trimming stripped 1 base from V and 5 bases from J, with 17 bases between. Germline lookup yields CDR1 SGHTA and CDR2 FQGNSA. The CDR3 length is 16 residues.